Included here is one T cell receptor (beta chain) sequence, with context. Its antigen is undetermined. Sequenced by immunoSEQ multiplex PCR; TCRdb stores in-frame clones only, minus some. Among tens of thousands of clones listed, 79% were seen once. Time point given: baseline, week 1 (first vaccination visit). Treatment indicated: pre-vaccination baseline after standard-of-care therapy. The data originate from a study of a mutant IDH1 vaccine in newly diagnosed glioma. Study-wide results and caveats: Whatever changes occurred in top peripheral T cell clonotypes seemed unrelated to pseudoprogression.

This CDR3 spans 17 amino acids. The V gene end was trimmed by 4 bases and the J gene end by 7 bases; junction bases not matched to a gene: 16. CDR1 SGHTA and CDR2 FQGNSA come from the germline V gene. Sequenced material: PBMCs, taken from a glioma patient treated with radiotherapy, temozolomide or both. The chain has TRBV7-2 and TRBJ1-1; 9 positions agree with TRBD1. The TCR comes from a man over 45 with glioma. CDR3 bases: TGTGCCAGCAGCTCGAATTTGGGACAGGGCGGAACGGGTGAAGCTTTCTTT. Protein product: CASSSNLGQGGTGEAFF.